This is a list of T cell receptor beta chains from one sample in a study of blood T cell repertoires in COVID-19. TCRdb's table, derived via immunoSEQ multiplex PCR, lists solely in-frame clones and lacks some. The top ten hold approximately 2.5% of the sample, which has roughly 72,000 clones, roughly 90% seen once. Sequenced input: peripheral blood. All receptors come from a human donor in a cohort sampled during active COVID-19. The CDR3 runs from the conserved cysteine through the conserved F or W. The D gene is left open where the match is weak. The size field is filled for only some rows; it gives once, few, many or a size class.

D | length | size | J | V | CDR3 | DNA
- | 13 | - | TRBJ2-3 | TRBV29-1 | CSVERDKTDTQYF | TGCAGCGTTGAAAGGGACAAAACAGATACGCAGTATTTT
- | 13 | - | TRBJ2-4 | TRBV6-4 | CARNVWASNIQYF | TGTGCCCGAAACGTGTGGGCCTCAAACATTCAGTACTTC
- | 16 | - | TRBJ2-5 | TRBV9 | CASSVEEGPIQETQYF | TGTGCCAGCAGCGTAGAGGAGGGACCGATCCAAGAGACCCAGTACTTC
- | 17 | - | TRBJ2-1 | TRBV29-1 | CSVEEGARRSSYNEQFF | TGCAGCGTTGAGGAAGGGGCGCGACGGAGCTCCTACAATGAGCAGTTCTTC
- | 14 | - | TRBJ1-2 | TRBV6-2/TRBV6-3 | CASSPGGARYGYTF | TGTGCCAGCAGCCCCGGGGGGGCTCGGTATGGCTACACCTTC
TRBD1 | 15 | - | TRBJ2-7 | TRBV4-3 | CASSQETGAPYEQYF | TGCGCCAGCAGCCAAGAGACAGGGGCCCCCTACGAGCAGTACTTC
- | 13 | - | TRBJ2-3 | TRBV11-2 | CAGTTGRTDTQYF | TGTGCCGGTACTACAGGGCGCACAGATACGCAGTATTTT
- | 14 | - | TRBJ1-3 | TRBV9 | CASSGGGAGNTIYF | TGTGCCAGCAGCGGGGGAGGGGCTGGAAACACCATATATTTT
TRBD1 | 15 | few | TRBJ2-3 | TRBV5-1 | CASSLSDRVTDTQYF | TGCGCCAGCAGCTTGTCTGACAGGGTGACAGATACGCAGTATTTT
- | 16 | - | TRBJ2-1 | TRBV6-6 | CASSWPRRDGLGEQFF | TGTGCCAGCAGTTGGCCTCGGCGGGATGGCCTTGGGGAGCAGTTCTTC